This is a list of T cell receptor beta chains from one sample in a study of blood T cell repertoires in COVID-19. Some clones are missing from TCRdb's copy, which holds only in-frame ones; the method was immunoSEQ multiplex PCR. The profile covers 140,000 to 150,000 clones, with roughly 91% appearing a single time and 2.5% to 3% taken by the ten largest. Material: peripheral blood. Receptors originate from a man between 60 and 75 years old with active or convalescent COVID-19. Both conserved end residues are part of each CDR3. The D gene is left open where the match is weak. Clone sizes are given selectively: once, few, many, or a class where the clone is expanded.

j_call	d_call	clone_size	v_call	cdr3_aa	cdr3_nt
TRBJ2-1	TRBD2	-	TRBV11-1	CASSSGTSTYNEQFF	TGTGCCAGCAGTTCCGGGACTAGCACCTACAATGAGCAGTTCTTC
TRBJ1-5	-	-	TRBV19	CASSLTTGKINQPQHF	TGTGCCAGTAGTCTGACGACAGGAAAGATCAATCAGCCCCAGCATTTT
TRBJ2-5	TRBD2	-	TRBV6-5	CANHFSGGSQETQYF	TGTGCCAACCACTTTAGCGGGGGGTCCCAAGAGACCCAGTACTTC
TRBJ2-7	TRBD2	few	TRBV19	CASSIRLAGVREQYF	TGTGCCAGTAGTATTCGACTAGCGGGAGTGCGCGAGCAGTACTTC
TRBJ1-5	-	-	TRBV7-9	CASSLSLDQPQHF	TGTGCCAGCAGCTTATCATTAGATCAGCCCCAGCATTTT
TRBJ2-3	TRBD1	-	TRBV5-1	CASSSPGQGLTDTQYF	TGCGCCAGCAGCTCTCCTGGACAGGGCCTCACAGATACGCAGTATTTT
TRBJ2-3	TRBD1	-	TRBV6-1	CASSEPPGGGTDTQYF	TGTGCCAGCAGTGAACCCCCAGGGGGCGGCACAGATACGCAGTATTTT
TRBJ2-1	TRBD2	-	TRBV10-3	CAIRGLADNEQFF	TGTGCCATCAGGGGACTAGCGGATAATGAGCAGTTCTTC
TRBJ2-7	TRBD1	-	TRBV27	CASGYRDRALLEQYF	TGTGCCAGCGGCTACCGGGACAGGGCCCTCCTCGAGCAGTACTTC
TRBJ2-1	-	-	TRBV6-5	CASRGGRGHEQFF	TGTGCCAGCAGGGGTGGTAGGGGCCATGAGCAGTTCTTC
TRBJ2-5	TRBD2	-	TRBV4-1	CASSPGMAGGYQETQYF	TGCGCCAGCAGCCCGGGGATGGCGGGAGGGTACCAAGAGACCCAGTACTTC
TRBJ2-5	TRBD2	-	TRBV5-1	CASSPGTSGETQYF	TGCGCCAGCAGCCCGGGGACTAGCGGAGAGACCCAGTACTTC
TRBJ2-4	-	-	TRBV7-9	CASSLWDTRTKNIQYF	TGTGCCAGCAGCTTATGGGACACCCGAACCAAAAACATTCAGTACTTC
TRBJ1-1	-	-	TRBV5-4	CASSFEEGTEAFF	TGTGCCAGCAGCTTTGAGGAAGGTACTGAAGCTTTCTTT
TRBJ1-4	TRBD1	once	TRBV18	CASSSDRDEKLFF	TGTGCCAGCTCAAGTGACAGGGATGAAAAACTGTTTTTT
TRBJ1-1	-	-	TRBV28	CASSLERRTAPNIAAFF	TGTGCCAGCAGTTTGGAGAGACGGACAGCCCCCAATATTGCGGCTTTCTTT
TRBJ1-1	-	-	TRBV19	CASSISLAGRVGEAFF	TGTGCCAGTAGTATCAGTCTTGCAGGGAGGGTTGGTGAAGCTTTCTTT
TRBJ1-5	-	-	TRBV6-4	CASSDLASAGPQHF	TGTGCCAGCAGTGACCTAGCTTCCGCTGGGCCCCAGCATTTT
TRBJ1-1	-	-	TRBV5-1	CASSIRTDEAFF	TGCGCCAGCAGCATTCGGACAGATGAAGCTTTCTTT
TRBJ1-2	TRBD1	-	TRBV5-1	CASSSGDRDDGYTF	TGCGCCAGCAGCTCGGGGGACAGGGACGACGGCTACACCTTC
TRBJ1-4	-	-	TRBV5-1	CASSFGLQETNEKLFF	TGCGCCAGCAGCTTCGGACTACAAGAAACTAATGAAAAACTGTTTTTT
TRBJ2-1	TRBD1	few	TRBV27	CASSRDRGRNEQFF	TGTGCCAGCAGCCGGGACAGAGGCCGGAATGAGCAGTTCTTC
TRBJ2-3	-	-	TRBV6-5	CASSPSFQSTDTQYF	TGTGCCAGCAGCCCGTCTTTTCAGAGCACAGATACGCAGTATTTT
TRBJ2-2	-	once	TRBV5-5	CASSVRVWKNTGELFF	TGTGCCAGCAGCGTCAGGGTTTGGAAGAACACCGGGGAGCTGTTTTTT
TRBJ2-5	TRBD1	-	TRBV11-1	CASSYVTGGAETQYF	TGTGCCAGCAGCTACGTGACAGGGGGCGCAGAGACCCAGTACTTC
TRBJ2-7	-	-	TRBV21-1	CASSKVPCGNSYEQYF	TGTGCCAGCAGCAAAGTTCCCTGCGGGAACTCCTACGAGCAGTACTTC
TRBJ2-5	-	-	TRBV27	CASSPLSVETQYF	TGTGCCAGCAGCCCCCTCTCGGTAGAGACCCAGTACTTC
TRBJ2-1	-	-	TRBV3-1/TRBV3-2	CASSPTSEDRRNEQFF	TGTGCCAGCAGCCCCACAAGCGAGGATAGGAGGAATGAGCAGTTCTTC
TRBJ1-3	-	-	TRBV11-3	CASSLVGTPGNTIYF	TGTGCCAGCAGCTTAGTTGGCACGCCTGGAAACACCATATATTTT
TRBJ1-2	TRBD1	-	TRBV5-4	CASSRPRPGGANYGYTF	TGTGCCAGCAGCCGTCCTCGTCCAGGGGGAGCTAACTATGGCTACACCTTC
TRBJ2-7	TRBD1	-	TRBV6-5	CASSDQQGTEQYF	TGTGCCAGCTCCGACCAACAGGGGACCGAGCAGTACTTC
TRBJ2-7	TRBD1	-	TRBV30	CAWSGQGAYEQYF	TGTGCCTGGAGTGGACAGGGGGCCTACGAGCAGTACTTC
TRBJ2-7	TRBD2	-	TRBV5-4	CASSPAGGASYEQYF	TGTGCCAGCAGCCCAGCGGGGGGTGCCTCCTACGAGCAGTACTTC
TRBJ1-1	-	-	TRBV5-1	CASSTSAATEAFF	TGCGCCAGCAGCACATCCGCTGCCACTGAAGCTTTCTTT
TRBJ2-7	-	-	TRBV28	CASSLGRPESEQYF	TGTGCCAGCAGTCTGGGGAGGCCGGAAAGCGAGCAGTACTTC
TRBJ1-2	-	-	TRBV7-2	CASSLMGRPYGYTF	TGTGCCAGCAGTCTCATGGGGCGGCCCTATGGCTACACCTTC
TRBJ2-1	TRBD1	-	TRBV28	CASSSGQGLGAEQFF	TGTGCCAGCAGTTCGGGACAGGGGTTAGGTGCTGAGCAGTTCTTC
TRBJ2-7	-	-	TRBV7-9	CASSPSSPIRGITYEQYF	TGTGCCAGCAGCCCGTCATCACCCATAAGGGGAATCACCTACGAGCAGTACTTC
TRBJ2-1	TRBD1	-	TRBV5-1	CASSLETGDYNEQFF	TGCGCCAGCAGCTTGGAGACAGGGGACTACAATGAGCAGTTCTTC
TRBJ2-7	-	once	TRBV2	CASNPGERVYEQYF	TGTGCCAGCAACCCCGGGGAAAGGGTGTACGAGCAGTACTTC
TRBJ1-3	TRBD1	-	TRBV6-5	CASSRGTGLGNTIYF	TGTGCCAGCAGTAGAGGGACAGGGTTAGGAAACACCATATATTTT
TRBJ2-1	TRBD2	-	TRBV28	CASSSPPAAGGGNEQFF	TGTGCCAGCAGTTCCCCCCCTGCAGCGGGAGGAGGCAATGAGCAGTTCTTC
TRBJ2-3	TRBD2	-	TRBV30	CAWRPSGVTDTQYF	TGTGCCTGGAGACCTAGCGGGGTTACAGATACGCAGTATTTT
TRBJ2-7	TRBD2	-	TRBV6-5	CAIIDAGVRYEQYF	TGTGCCATAATCGACGCGGGGGTTAGATACGAGCAGTACTTC
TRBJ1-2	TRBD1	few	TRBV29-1	CSVGESGGGYGYTF	TGCAGCGTGGGGGAATCAGGGGGAGGCTATGGCTACACCTTC
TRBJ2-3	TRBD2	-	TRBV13	CASSWPTSGKDDSGDTQYF	TGTGCCAGCAGCTGGCCGACTAGCGGGAAAGACGATTCAGGAGATACGCAGTATTTT
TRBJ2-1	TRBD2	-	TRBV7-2	CASSFSGGAWDEQFF	TGTGCCAGCAGCTTTAGCGGGGGGGCCTGGGATGAGCAGTTCTTC
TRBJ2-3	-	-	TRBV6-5	CASSLSEPTDTQYF	TGTGCCAGCAGCCTGAGCGAACCCACAGATACGCAGTATTTT
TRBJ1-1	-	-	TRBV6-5	CASISVVTEAFF	TGTGCCAGCATTAGCGTCGTGACTGAAGCTTTCTTT
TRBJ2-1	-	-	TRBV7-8	CASSLQGPEQFF	TGTGCCAGCAGCTTACAGGGTCCTGAGCAGTTCTTC